Sequencing of this T cell receptor (beta chain) was carried out in a study of OX40 agonist ivuxolimab in advanced cancers. Across the whole study: Intravenous ivuxolimab was administered to patients every 2 weeks at 0.01 to 10 mg/kg. Aged 23 to 79 with a mean of around 60 years, they were more than 80% male. 30% to 40% of patients had received prior checkpoint inhibitor therapy.

CDR1 and CDR2 (germline): SGHAT, FQNNGV. J lost 5 bases, V lost 5 bases, and 12 bases had no gene match. The CDR3 spans 16 residues. Data came from immunoSEQ multiplex PCR; TCRdb stores just in-frame clones and leaves some out. The repertoire holds about 65,000 clones, with around 90% as singletons. Source: CD4+ or CD8+ T cells sorted from blood, taken in a trial of the OX40 agonist ivuxolimab. This TCR came from an adult with an advanced solid tumor such as melanoma, head and neck, liver or kidney cancer. V is TRBV11-2 and J is TRBJ2-1, with TRBD2 matching over 7 bases. The CDR3 loop reads CASSRSSSGVNNEQFF. In nucleotides, the CDR3 is TGTGCCAGCAGCCGGAGCTCCAGCGGGGTCAACAATGAGCAGTTCTTC. Full variable domain (remainder filled in from reference TRBV11-2 and TRBJ2-1): EAGVAQSPRYKIIEKRQSVAFWCNPISGHATLYWYQQILGQGPKLLIQFQNNGVVDDSQLPKDRFSAERLKGVDSTLKIQPAKLEDSAVYLCASSRSSSGVNNEQFFGPGTRLTVL.